One sample yielded the 21 T cell receptor beta chains listed below, sequenced in a study of blood T cell repertoires in COVID-19. Libraries were prepared by immunoSEQ multiplex PCR; TCRdb keeps only in-frame clonotypes and omits some of them. The sample has about 210,000 clones, almost 90% seen once. The material sequenced was peripheral blood. These TCRs come from a man aged 18-30 years with active or convalescent COVID-19.

This clone was counted once. This chain links TRBV30 with TRBJ1-3; the match to TRBD1 covers 7 bases. After removal of 1 base from V and 2 bases from J, the junction contained 5 bases not matched to a gene. The CDR3 spans 15 residues. CDR1 GTSNPN and CDR2 SVGIG come from the germline V gene (reference sequence). CDR3 sequence (DNA): TGTGCCTGGAGTGGTCGGGGACAGCCTGGAAACACCATATATTTT. It encodes CAWSGRGQPGNTIYF.

V gene TRBV11-2 combines with J gene TRBJ2-2, with TRBD2 matching over 8 bases. There are 18 residues in the CDR3. V shed 5 bases, J shed 1 base, and the junction held 12 bases outside the gene matches. Looked up from germline, CDR1 is SGHAT and CDR2 is FQNNGV. In DNA, the CDR3 is TGTGCCAGCAGCCCAAGACTAGCGCCCTCTCAGAACACCGGGGAGCTGTTTTTT. This gives the protein CASSPRLAPSQNTGELFF.

This chain uses TRBV5-1 with TRBJ1-1; 7 bases agree with TRBD1. Looked up from germline, CDR1 is SGHRS and CDR2 is YFSETQ. The J segment lost 3 bases and the V segment lost 8 bases, leaving 10 bases of the junction unmatched. This CDR3 has 14 residues. In DNA, the CDR3 is TGCGCCAGTTACAGGGGTCCAGTGGACACTGAAGCTTTCTTT. It encodes CASYRGPVDTEAFF.

The J gene is TRBJ2-7, the V gene TRBV7-3; D remains unclear. The ends were cut back, 5 bases at V and 5 bases at J, with 13 bases in the middle. This CDR3 has 13 residues. Germline loops: CDR1 SGHTA, CDR2 FQGTGA. The DNA for the CDR3 is TGTGCCAGCAGCCCGACTGCCTCGCACGAGCAGTACTTC. Amino acid sequence: CASSPTASHEQYF.

The rearrangement uses TRBV9 and TRBJ2-7; D gene unclear. There are 12 residues in the CDR3. CDR1 and CDR2 from the germline V gene are SGDLS and YYNGEE. V was pared by 4 bases and J by 6 bases, with 11 bases between. The CDR3 is CASSPLTGEQYF. CDR3 nucleotides: TGTGCCAGCAGCCCCCTTACCGGCGAGCAGTACTTC.

The chain uses TRBV10-2 and TRBJ1-1; D is perhaps TRBD1 (6 bases). This CDR3 region has 13 residues. The germline V and J ends were trimmed by 8 bases and 3 bases, with 13 bases remaining between them. Germline CDR1 reads WSHSY; CDR2 reads SAAADI. The CDR3 spells CASGRNRDTEAFF. The CDR3, as DNA: TGCGCCAGCGGAAGGAACAGGGACACTGAAGCTTTCTTT.

The CDR3 protein is CASSFRGTASYEQYF. The CDR3, as DNA: TGTGCCAGCAGTTTTCGCGGGACAGCATCCTACGAGCAGTACTTC. V and J are TRBV6-5 and TRBJ2-7, with D perhaps matching TRBD1 (7 bases). V gave up 4 bases and J gave up 1 base, with 14 bases separating them. CDR3 length: 15 residues. Germline CDR1 reads MNHEY; CDR2 reads SVGAGI.

The chain links TRBV30 to TRBJ1-1; no clear D gene. The germline CDR1 and CDR2 sequences are GTSNPN and SVGIG (reference sequence). With 6 bases removed from V and 0 bases from J, the gap between germline ends came to 14 bases. CDR3 length: 14 residues. The CDR3 nucleotides read TGTGCCTGCCCAAGACACGGATTGAACACTGAAGCTTTCTTT. It specifies CACPRHGLNTEAFF.

This chain links TRBV7-8 with TRBJ1-5; D might be TRBD1 (6 bases). The germline V and J ends were trimmed by 5 bases and 0 bases, with 14 bases remaining between them. Germline V gene data show CDR1 as SGHVS and CDR2 as FQNEAQ. The CDR3 contains 16 residues. CDR3 DNA sequence: TGTGCCAGCAGCATTGGACAGCTTTATAGCAATCAGCCCCAGCATTTT. It is translated as CASSIGQLYSNQPQHF.

The V call is TRBV5-5, the J call TRBJ1-1, with a tentative D call TRBD1 (5 bases). Germline V gives CDR1 SGHKS, CDR2 YYEKEE (reference sequence). The V end was cut by 0 bases, the J end by 2 bases, with 8 bases between. This CDR3 region has 14 residues. The CDR3, as DNA: TGTGCCAGCAGCTTGGAAGGGGCAAACACTGAAGCTTTCTTT. Protein sequence: CASSLEGANTEAFF.

This chain uses TRBV5-4 with TRBJ2-3; 12 nucleotides align to TRBD2. V lost 2 bases and J lost 6; bases outside the gene matches: 4. This CDR3 spans 15 amino acids. Germline values: CDR1 SGHNT, CDR2 YYREEE (reference sequence). The CDR3 DNA is TGTGCCAGCAGCTTCCTAGCGGGAGGGCCGGATACGCAGTATTTT. It is translated as CASSFLAGGPDTQYF.

The rearrangement joins TRBV28 to TRBJ1-2; TRBD1 matches 8 bases. Germline CDR1 reads MDHEN; CDR2 reads SYDVKM. The ends lost 2 bases at V and 8 bases at J; junction bases unmatched: 4. This CDR3 spans 13 amino acids. CDR3 bases: TGTGCCAGCAGTTTACCAGGGGGCTTGGGCTACACCTTC. Translated: CASSLPGGLGYTF.

The CDR3 sequence is CASSFGTSGTYNEQFF. The CDR3 DNA reads as TGTGCCAGCAGCTTCGGGACTAGCGGGACGTACAATGAGCAGTTCTTC. The chain carries TRBV7-6 and TRBJ2-1; 13 nucleotides align to TRBD2. The V and J ends lost 3 bases and 4 bases, in that order; junction bases with no gene match: 3. Germline lookup yields CDR1 SGHVS and CDR2 FNYEAQ. The CDR3 covers 16 residues.

CDR3 bases: TGTGCCAGCAGTTATAGGACAGGGACCCTGAACACTGAAGCTTTCTTT. Translating it yields CASSYRTGTLNTEAFF. This chain links TRBV6-2 or TRBV6-3 with TRBJ1-1; 8 bases are shared with TRBD1. This CDR3 is built from 16 residues. V gave up 3 bases and J gave up 0 bases; unmatched junction bases: 6. Germline CDR1 is MNHEY and CDR2 is SVGEGT.

The V and J genes are TRBV25-1 and TRBJ2-1, with 11 bases fitting TRBD2. This CDR3 is built from 14 residues. The junction had 6 bases not matched to a gene; V was cut back by 5 bases and J by 9 bases. The germline V gene encodes CDR1 MGHDK and CDR2 SYGVNS. The CDR3 region is CASSSSGRGSEQFF. The CDR3 coding sequence is TGTGCCAGCAGTAGTAGCGGGAGGGGTAGTGAGCAGTTCTTC.

The table lists this clone with a few counts. The chain carries TRBV28 and TRBJ2-4, with D perhaps matching TRBD2 (6 bases). There are 14 residues in the CDR3. Germline lookup yields CDR1 MDHEN and CDR2 SYDVKM. The germline V and J ends were trimmed by 6 bases and 7 bases, with 16 bases remaining between them. The CDR3, as DNA: TGTGCCAGCAGGCGGCACGGGGGAGCCAACATTCAGTACTTC. It is translated as CASRRHGGANIQYF.

This clone has only a few counts. The same CDR3 arises from other DNA sequences in this sample as well. The rearrangement joins TRBV10-2 to TRBJ2-3; D not certain. This CDR3 comprises 15 residues. CDR1 is WSHSY, CDR2 SAAADI, per germline. Trimming took 0 bases from V and 0 from J, leaving 7 bases between them. CDR3 protein: CASSESPTSTDTQYF. CDR3 nucleotides: TGCGCCAGCAGTGAGTCGCCGACTAGCACAGATACGCAGTATTTT.

This clone was detected only once. J is TRBJ2-7 and V is TRBV5-4; 10 positions match TRBD2. The V and J ends lost 3 bases and 0 bases, in that order; junction bases with no gene match: 3. The CDR3 length is 15 residues. Germline V gene sequence: CDR1 SGHNT, CDR2 YYREEE (reference sequence). DNA of the CDR3: TGTGCCAGCAGCTCTAGCGGGAGAATCTCCTACGAGCAGTACTTC. Translation gives CASSSSGRISYEQYF.

The V and J genes are TRBV11-2 and TRBJ1-2, with D tentatively TRBD1 (6 bases). The CDR3 contains 14 residues. Germline V gene sequence: CDR1 SGHAT, CDR2 FQNNGV. The germline V and J ends were trimmed by 5 bases and 7 bases, with 17 bases remaining between them. In DNA form, the CDR3 reads TGTGCCAGCAGCCCACCAACAGGGTACTCTGGCTACACCTTC. Residues: CASSPPTGYSGYTF.

The V and J genes are TRBV27 and TRBJ2-5, with 7 nucleotides matching TRBD2. J lost 9 bases, V lost 4 bases, and 2 bases had no gene match. This CDR3 is 11 amino acids long. The V gene's germline CDR1 is MNHEY and CDR2 SMNVEV (reference sequence). CDR3 DNA: TGTGCCAGCAGTTGGGGGGGGGCCCAGTACTTC. As protein: CASSWGGAQYF.

The rearrangement links TRBV28 to TRBJ2-1; D uncertain. CDR1 is MDHEN, CDR2 SYDVKM, per germline. Trimming left V 5 bases short and J 0 bases short, with 26 bases between. The CDR3 is 20 amino acids. This CDR3 is CASSAVLGHRDQSSYNEQFF. The CDR3 DNA is TGTGCCAGCAGTGCGGTTCTAGGTCACCGCGACCAGAGCTCCTACAATGAGCAGTTCTTC.